These 28 T cell receptor beta chains came from one sample sequenced in a study of identical twins. Via MiXCR, TCRdb re-called the 5' RACE reads, giving one row per CDR3 protein. The table lists about 340,000 distinct CDR3 sequences, roughly 10% of them singletons. Specimen: naive T cells sorted from blood. The receptors shown here come from a woman in her forties or fifties in good health.

A few counts support this clonotype. The V gene is TRBV24-1, the J gene TRBJ2-1, with 13 bases identical to TRBD2. There are 16 residues in the CDR3. The germline V gene has CDR1 KGHDR and CDR2 SFDVKD. The junction had 7 bases not matched to a gene; V was cut back by 2 bases and J by 10 bases. The CDR3 spells CATSDSGTSGKWEQFF. The CDR3 DNA reads TGTGCCACCAGTGATTCCGGGACTAGCGGGAAGTGGGAGCAGTTCTTC.

This clonotype was counted a few times. This chain links TRBV12-3 or TRBV12-4 with TRBJ1-1; no clear D. V lost 6 bases to trimming and J lost 1 base, with 12 bases between them. The CDR3 runs to 14 residues. This CDR3 is CASSITSGNTEAFF. CDR3 DNA: TGTGCCAGCAGCATTACCTCAGGGAACACTGAAGCTTTCTTT.

This clonotype was observed at least ten times. The chain recombines TRBV28 with TRBJ1-1, with 7 nucleotides matching TRBD1. Germline CDR1 is MDHEN and CDR2 is SYDVKM. V shed 8 bases, J shed 4 bases, and the junction held 7 bases outside the gene matches. This CDR3 has 13 residues. The CDR3 spells CASLGQMSTEAFF. The CDR3 DNA is TGTGCCAGCTTGGGACAGATGAGCACTGAAGCTTTCTTT.

This clonotype was detected only a few times. The chain carries TRBV7-8 and TRBJ2-1, with 10 bases lining up with TRBD2. This CDR3 spans 16 amino acids. Trimming took 0 bases from V and 7 from J; bases not matched to a gene: 6. CDR1 is SGHVS and CDR2 is FQNEAQ in the germline V gene. CDR3: CASSLALSSGRNEQFF. In DNA, the CDR3 is TGTGCCAGCAGCTTAGCGCTGAGTAGCGGGAGGAATGAGCAGTTCTTC.

This clonotype was observed many times. The chain employs TRBV29-1 and TRBJ2-1, with 11 bases lining up with TRBD2. Trimming took 2 bases from V and 7 from J; bases not matched to a gene: 16. Looked up from germline, CDR1 is SQVTM and CDR2 is ANQGSEA. The CDR3 runs 18 residues. The CDR3 is CSVEYTSGSLLSRNEQFF. CDR3 in DNA: TGCAGCGTTGAATATACTAGCGGGAGCCTCCTATCGAGGAATGAGCAGTTCTTC.

The chain links TRBV6-1 to TRBJ1-1; D remains ambiguous. Per germline, CDR1 MNHNS and CDR2 SASEGT. The CDR3 runs to 13 residues. The V and J ends lost 6 bases and 0 bases respectively, with 8 bases between them. For the CDR3, the DNA is TGTGCCAGCAGACCACAGCTGAACACTGAAGCTTTCTTT. Amino acid sequence: CASRPQLNTEAFF.

The V call is TRBV5-1, the J call TRBJ2-2; D might be TRBD2 (5 bases). CDR3 length: 16 residues. The germline V and J ends were trimmed by 0 bases and 5 bases, with 14 bases remaining between them. Germline values: CDR1 SGHRS, CDR2 YFSETQ. CDR3 sequence reads: CASSLDPGLGTGELFF. The CDR3 DNA sequence: TGCGCCAGCAGCTTGGACCCGGGGTTAGGGACCGGGGAGCTGTTTTTT.

This clonotype was seen more than once but under ten times. The chain combines TRBV27 with TRBJ2-3; 9 bases line up with TRBD1. This CDR3 has 15 amino acids. V was clipped by 9 bases and J by 4 bases; unmatched bases: 11. CDR1 and CDR2 from the germline V gene are MNHEY and SMNVEV (reference sequence). CDR3: CASARGRTGADTQYF. The CDR3 region has the DNA TGTGCCAGTGCACGGGGTCGGACAGGGGCAGATACGCAGTATTTT.

This chain connects TRBV7-2 to TRBJ1-1; 9 positions agree with TRBD1. Per germline, CDR1 SGHTA and CDR2 FQGNSA. The CDR3 totals 15 residues. J was trimmed by 11 bases and V by 5 bases; bases with no gene match: 15. For the CDR3, the DNA is TGTGCCAGCAGCCAGCCCTCCGGGACAGGGCGGTCGGCTTTCTTT. It specifies CASSQPSGTGRSAFF.

This clonotype was counted between two and nine times. This chain uses TRBV27 with TRBJ2-1; TRBD1 agrees at 7 bases. Per the germline V gene, CDR1 is MNHEY and CDR2 is SMNVEV (reference sequence). Trimming took 8 bases from V and 6 from J; bases not matched to a gene: 7. The CDR3 extends over 13 amino acids. CDR3 bases: TGTGCCAGCCAGAAGGGGGCTAGCAATGAGCAGTTCTTC. Encoded protein: CASQKGASNEQFF.

This clonotype has a count of ten or more. This chain links TRBV7-2 with TRBJ1-4; D gene uncertain. CDR1 is SGHTA and CDR2 is FQGNSA in the germline V gene. Between the trimmed V and J ends, which lost 5 bases and 3 bases, there was a span of 13 bases. The CDR3 runs to 15 residues. For the CDR3, the DNA is TGTGCCAGCAGCCGCATATCTAACTCTAATGAAAAACTGTTTTTT. This sequence encodes CASSRISNSNEKLFF.

This clonotype was detected a few times. The V gene is TRBV12-3 or TRBV12-4, the J gene TRBJ2-2; 8 bases line up with TRBD1. This CDR3 comprises 14 residues. With V trimmed by 3 bases and J by 6 bases, 3 bases remained unmatched. CDR3 sequence reads: CASSFSGGAGELFF. CDR3 in DNA: TGTGCCAGCAGTTTCTCAGGGGGCGCCGGGGAGCTGTTTTTT.

At least ten counts were recorded for this clonotype. The chain couples TRBV5-1 to TRBJ2-1, with TRBD2 matching over 7 bases. Germline V gives CDR1 SGHRS, CDR2 YFSETQ. This CDR3 is 14 amino acids long. V trimming: 7 bases; J trimming: 7 bases; junction bases outside the gene matches: 11. The CDR3 sequence: CASASGTTWNEQFF. The CDR3 DNA follows: TGCGCCAGCGCGAGCGGGACTACGTGGAATGAGCAGTTCTTC. Full variable domain (remainder filled in from reference TRBV5-1 and TRBJ2-1): KAGVTQTPRYLIKTRGQQVTLSCSPISGHRSVSWYQQTPGQGLQFLFEYFSETQRNKGNFPGRFSGRQFSNSRSEMNVSTLELGDSALYLCASASGTTWNEQFFGPGTRLTVL.

This clonotype occurred many times. The chain recombines TRBV27 with TRBJ1-1; D ambiguous. V was cut by 6 bases and J by 4 bases, with 6 bases left in between. Looked up from germline, CDR1 is MNHEY and CDR2 is SMNVEV (reference sequence). This CDR3 comprises 11 residues. CDR3 sequence: CASRRATEAFF. CDR3 nucleotide sequence: TGTGCCAGCAGAAGGGCCACTGAAGCTTTCTTT.

This clonotype was picked up many times. This CDR3 is CSVGKGYNEQFF. The CDR3 region has the DNA TGCAGCGTTGGAAAAGGGTACAATGAGCAGTTCTTC. The V call is TRBV29-1, the J call TRBJ2-1; D remains unclear. Germline CDR1 is SQVTM and CDR2 is ANQGSEA. CDR3 length: 12 amino acids. The V end lost 4 bases, the J end lost 4 bases, and 8 bases lay between the germline ends.

Ten or more counts support this clonotype. The chain employs TRBV12-3 or TRBV12-4 and TRBJ1-4, with a weak D call TRBD1 (6 bases). The CDR3 is 14 amino acids. Trimming pared 2 bases from V and 4 bases from J, leaving 8 bases between. The CDR3 nucleotides read TGTGCCAGCAGTTTAAAGGGGGGTAATGAAAAACTGTTTTTT. Its protein product is CASSLKGGNEKLFF.

The chain carries TRBV3-1 and TRBJ2-7, with 7 bases that match TRBD2. CDR3 length: 11 residues. The V gene end was trimmed by 5 bases and the J gene end by 9 bases; junction bases not matched to a gene: 4. Looked up from germline, CDR1 is LGHDT and CDR2 is YNNKEL (reference sequence). CDR3 nucleotide sequence: TGTGCCAGCAGCGAGCGGGGTGGGCAGTACTTC. Protein sequence: CASSERGGQYF.

This clonotype was detected a few times. The rearrangement joins TRBV24-1 to TRBJ1-4, with 8 bases lining up with TRBD1. The CDR3 extends over 15 amino acids. Germline loops: CDR1 KGHDR, CDR2 SFDVKD. V lost 5 bases and J lost 7; bases outside the gene matches: 8. Here the CDR3 DNA reads TGTGCCACCAGTGCCCTACAGGGGGGTGGTGAAAAACTGTTTTTT. Residues: CATSALQGGGEKLFF.

This clonotype has only a few counts. The genes are TRBV20-1 and TRBJ2-1; D ambiguous. Germline V lookup: CDR1 DFQATT, CDR2 SNEGSKA (reference sequence). This CDR3 has 14 residues. Trimming shortened V by 0 bases and J by 6 bases, and 12 bases separated the two germline ends. In DNA, the CDR3 is TGCAGTGCTAGAGATCGGAAGGCTAGCAATGAGCAGTTCTTC. Translation gives CSARDRKASNEQFF.

There are a few counts of this clonotype. The chain links TRBV11-2 to TRBJ2-1, with 7 nucleotides matching TRBD2. Germline CDR1 SGHAT, CDR2 FQNNGV. V shed 5 bases and J 5 bases; nucleotides not matched to a gene: 9. The CDR3 runs to 15 residues. In DNA form, the CDR3 reads TGTGCCAGCAGCGCTCAGCGGGACGTCCACAATGAGCAGTTCTTC. It is translated as CASSAQRDVHNEQFF.

The chain employs TRBV30 and TRBJ2-1; 14 bases match TRBD2. Germline loops: CDR1 GTSNPN, CDR2 SVGIG (reference sequence). J gave up 9 bases and V 4 bases, and 5 bases lay outside the gene matches. The CDR3 totals 14 residues. CDR3 amino acids: CAWIIGLAGGEQFF. As DNA, the CDR3 is TGTGCCTGGATAATAGGACTAGCGGGAGGTGAGCAGTTCTTC.

This clonotype was counted only a few times. The chain links TRBV7-9 to TRBJ2-3; 12 bases agree with TRBD2. V trimming: 6 bases; J trimming: 4 bases; junction bases outside the gene matches: 8. The length of the CDR3 is 16 residues. The germline V gene encodes CDR1 SEHNR and CDR2 FQNEAQ (reference sequence). This CDR3 reads CASRPTSGRDPDTQYF. The CDR3 coding sequence is TGTGCCAGCAGACCGACTAGCGGGAGAGACCCAGATACGCAGTATTTT.

The chain uses TRBV6-9 and TRBJ2-7, with D perhaps matching TRBD1 (5 bases). There are 14 residues in the CDR3. Trimming left V 7 bases short and J 1 base short, with 14 bases between. Germline CDR1 is MNHGY and CDR2 is SVAAGI. The CDR3 nucleotides read TGTGCCAGCACTGGGCCAGGGTCATCCTACGAGCAGTACGTC. Its translation: CASTGPGSSYEQYV.

This clonotype was seen a few times. This chain joins TRBV6-2 or TRBV6-3 and TRBJ2-1, with a tentative D call TRBD1 (6 bases). Trimming removed 5 bases at V and 4 bases at J, with 9 bases between. From germline, CDR1 is MNHEY and CDR2 SVGEGT. The CDR3 is 13 residues long. The CDR3 nucleotides read TGTGCCAGCAGTAGGACAGTGTACAATGAGCAGTTCTTC. Translating gives CASSRTVYNEQFF.

This clonotype has only a few counts. V and J are TRBV14 and TRBJ2-1; D perhaps matches TRBD2 (6 bases). The length of the CDR3 is 13 residues. V gave up 4 bases and J gave up 9 bases, with 13 bases separating them. CDR1 SGHDN and CDR2 FVKESK come from the germline V gene. The CDR3 region is CASSPRLVGEQFF. The CDR3 region has the DNA TGTGCCAGCAGCCCCCGACTAGTGGGTGAGCAGTTCTTC.

This clonotype came up a few times. This chain joins TRBV4-1 and TRBJ2-2; 9 positions match TRBD1. CDR1 is MGHRA and CDR2 is YSYEKL in the germline V gene. V lost 3 bases to trimming and J lost 0 bases; unmatched junction nucleotides: 11. The CDR3 consists of 19 residues. The CDR3: CASSHFSGTGFSNTGELFF. As DNA, the CDR3 is TGCGCCAGCAGCCATTTCTCCGGGACAGGGTTTTCGAACACCGGGGAGCTGTTTTTT.

This clonotype was seen ten or more times. The gene calls are TRBV12-3 or TRBV12-4 and TRBJ2-7, with D maybe TRBD2 (6 bases). The V end was cut by 6 bases, the J end by 2 bases, with 26 bases between. The CDR3 runs 18 residues. Here the CDR3 reads CASRLTVNPGTRPYEQYF. CDR3 DNA: TGTGCCAGCAGGTTGACAGTAAATCCCGGGACTCGACCCTACGAGCAGTACTTC.

This clonotype was counted only a few times. The rearrangement uses TRBV28 and TRBJ1-1; D is ambiguous. Trimming stripped 8 bases from V and 5 bases from J, with 15 bases between. The germline V gene encodes CDR1 MDHEN and CDR2 SYDVKM. CDR3 length: 13 residues. The CDR3 nucleotides are TGTGCCAGCGGGGATAGGAGCAAAACTGAAGCTTTCTTT. This codes for CASGDRSKTEAFF.